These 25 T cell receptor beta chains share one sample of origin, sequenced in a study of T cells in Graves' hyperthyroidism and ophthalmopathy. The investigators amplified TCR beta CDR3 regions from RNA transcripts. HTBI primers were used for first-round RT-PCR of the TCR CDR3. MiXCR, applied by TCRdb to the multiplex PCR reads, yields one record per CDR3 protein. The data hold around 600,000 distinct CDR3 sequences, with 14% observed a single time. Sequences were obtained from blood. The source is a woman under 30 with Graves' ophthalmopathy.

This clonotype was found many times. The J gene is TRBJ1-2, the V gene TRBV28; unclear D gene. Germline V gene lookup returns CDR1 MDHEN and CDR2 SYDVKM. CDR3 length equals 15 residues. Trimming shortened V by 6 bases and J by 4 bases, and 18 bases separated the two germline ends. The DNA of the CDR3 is TGTGCCAGCAGCAGAGCCGGATCTTCGGGCTATGGCTACACCTTC. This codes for CASSRAGSSGYGYTF.

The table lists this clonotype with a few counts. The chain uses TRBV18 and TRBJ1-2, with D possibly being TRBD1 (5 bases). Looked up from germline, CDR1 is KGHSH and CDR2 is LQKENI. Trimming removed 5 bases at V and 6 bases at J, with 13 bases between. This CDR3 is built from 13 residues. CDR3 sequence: CASSEGRADGYTF. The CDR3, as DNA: TGTGCCAGCTCAGAGGGCAGGGCCGATGGCTACACCTTC.

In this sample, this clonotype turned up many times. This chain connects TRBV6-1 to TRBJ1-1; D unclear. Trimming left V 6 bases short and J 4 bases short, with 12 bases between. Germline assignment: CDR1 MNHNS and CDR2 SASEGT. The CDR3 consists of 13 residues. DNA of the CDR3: TGTGCCAGCAGCCCCCCTTCCGGCACTGAAGCTTTCTTT. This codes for CASSPPSGTEAFF.

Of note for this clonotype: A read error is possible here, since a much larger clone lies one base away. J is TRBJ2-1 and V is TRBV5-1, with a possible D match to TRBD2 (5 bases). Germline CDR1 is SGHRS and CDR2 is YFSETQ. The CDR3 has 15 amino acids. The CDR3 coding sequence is TGCGTCAGCAGCTTGGTAGTAGCGTTGGACAATGAGCAGTTCTTC. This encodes CVSSLVVALDNEQFF.

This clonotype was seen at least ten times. The CDR3 here is CASSQYSMNTEAFF. CDR3 sequence (DNA): TGTGCCAGCAGCCAATATTCCATGAACACTGAAGCTTTCTTT. This chain uses TRBV11-3 with TRBJ1-1; D is unresolved. Germline assignment: CDR1 SGHNT and CDR2 YENEEA. This CDR3 spans 14 amino acids. Trimming took off 5 bases at V and 0 bases at J, with 10 bases between the two ends.

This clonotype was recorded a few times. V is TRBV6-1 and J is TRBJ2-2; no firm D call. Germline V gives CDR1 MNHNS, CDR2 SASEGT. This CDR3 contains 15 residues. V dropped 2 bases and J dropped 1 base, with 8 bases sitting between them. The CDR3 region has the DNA TGTGCCAGCAGTGAAAATGCAGGGAACACCGGGGAGCTGTTTTTT. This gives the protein CASSENAGNTGELFF.

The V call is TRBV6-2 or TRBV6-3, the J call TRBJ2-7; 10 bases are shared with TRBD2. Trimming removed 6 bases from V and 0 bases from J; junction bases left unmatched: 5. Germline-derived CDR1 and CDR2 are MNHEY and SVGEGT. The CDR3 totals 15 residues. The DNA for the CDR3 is TGTGCCAGCAGACGATCTAGCGGGAGCTCCTACGAGCAGTACTTC. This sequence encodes CASRRSSGSSYEQYF.

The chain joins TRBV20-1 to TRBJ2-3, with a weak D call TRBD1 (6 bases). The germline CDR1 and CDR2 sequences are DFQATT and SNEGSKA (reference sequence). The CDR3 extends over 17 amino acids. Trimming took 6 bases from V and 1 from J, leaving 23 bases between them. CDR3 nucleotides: TGCAGTGCCCCCCCCTCGGGTGGGGGCGCGGGCACAGATACGCAGTATTTT. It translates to CSAPPSGGGAGTDTQYF.

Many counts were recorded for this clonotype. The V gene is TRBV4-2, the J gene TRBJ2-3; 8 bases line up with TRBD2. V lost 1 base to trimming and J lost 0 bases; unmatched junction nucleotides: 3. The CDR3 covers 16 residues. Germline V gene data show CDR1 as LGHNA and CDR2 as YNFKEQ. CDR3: CASSQAPSGSTDTQYF. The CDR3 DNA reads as TGTGCCAGCAGCCAAGCTCCTAGCGGGAGCACAGATACGCAGTATTTT.

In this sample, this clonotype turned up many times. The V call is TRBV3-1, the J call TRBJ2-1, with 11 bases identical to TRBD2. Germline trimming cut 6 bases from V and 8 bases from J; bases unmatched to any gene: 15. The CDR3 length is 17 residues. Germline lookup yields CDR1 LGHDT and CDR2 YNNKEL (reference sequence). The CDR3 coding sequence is TGTGCCAGCAGTCCCGGGACTAGCGGCCCGAAGGTACATGAGCAGTTCTTC. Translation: CASSPGTSGPKVHEQFF.

As DNA, the CDR3 is TGTGCCAGCAGTATGAGGCGGTCCGATGACCACGAGCAGTACTTC. Its protein is CASSMRRSDDHEQYF. The chain uses TRBV25-1 and TRBJ2-7; D is unclear. V was trimmed by 5 bases and J by 5 bases, leaving 19 bases between them. Germline CDR1 is MGHDK and CDR2 is SYGVNS. There are 15 residues in the CDR3.

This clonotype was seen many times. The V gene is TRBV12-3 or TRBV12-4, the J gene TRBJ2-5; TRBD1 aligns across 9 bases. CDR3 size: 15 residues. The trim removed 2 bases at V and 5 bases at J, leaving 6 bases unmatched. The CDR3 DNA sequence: TGTGCCAGCAGTTTACTTGGGACAGGGATGGAGACCCAGTACTTC. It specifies CASSLLGTGMETQYF.

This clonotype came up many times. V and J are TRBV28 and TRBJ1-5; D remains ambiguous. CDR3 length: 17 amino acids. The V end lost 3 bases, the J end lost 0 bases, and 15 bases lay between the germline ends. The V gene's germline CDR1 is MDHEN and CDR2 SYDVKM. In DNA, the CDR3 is TGTGCCAGCAGTTTTATATCGTCATTCGCTAGCAATCAGCCCCAGCATTTT. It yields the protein CASSFISSFASNQPQHF. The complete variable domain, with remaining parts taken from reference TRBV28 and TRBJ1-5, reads DVKVTQSSRYLVKRTGEKVFLECVQDMDHENMFWYRQDPGLGLRLIYFSYDVKMKEKGDIPEGYSVSREKKERFSLILESASTNQTSMYLCASSFISSFASNQPQHFGDGTRLSIL.

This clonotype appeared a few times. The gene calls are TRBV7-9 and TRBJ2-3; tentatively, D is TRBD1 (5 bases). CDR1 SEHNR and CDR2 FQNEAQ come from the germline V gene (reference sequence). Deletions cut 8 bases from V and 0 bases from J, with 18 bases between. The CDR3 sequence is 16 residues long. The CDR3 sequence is CASSTDLGFSTDTQYF. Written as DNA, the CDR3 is TGTGCCAGCTCGACAGACTTGGGATTTAGCACAGATACGCAGTATTTT.

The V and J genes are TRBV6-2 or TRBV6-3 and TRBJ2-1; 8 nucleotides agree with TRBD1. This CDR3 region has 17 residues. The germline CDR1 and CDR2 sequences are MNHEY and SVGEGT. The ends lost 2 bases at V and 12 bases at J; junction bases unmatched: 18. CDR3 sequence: CASSYPGTGLLSMAQFF. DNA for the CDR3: TGTGCCAGCAGTTACCCCGGGACAGGCCTCTTATCAATGGCGCAGTTCTTC.

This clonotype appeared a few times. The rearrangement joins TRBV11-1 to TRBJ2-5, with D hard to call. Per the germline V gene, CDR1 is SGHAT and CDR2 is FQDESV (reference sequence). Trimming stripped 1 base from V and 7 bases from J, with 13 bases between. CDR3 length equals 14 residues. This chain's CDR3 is CASSLVLGSGTQYF. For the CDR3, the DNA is TGTGCCAGCAGCTTAGTGCTGGGTTCGGGGACCCAGTACTTC.

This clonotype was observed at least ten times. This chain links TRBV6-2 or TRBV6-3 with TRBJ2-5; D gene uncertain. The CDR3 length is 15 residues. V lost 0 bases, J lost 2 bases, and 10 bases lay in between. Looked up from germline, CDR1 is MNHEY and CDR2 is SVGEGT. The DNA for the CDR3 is TGTGCCAGCAGTTACTCTCCACTTCGTCAAGAGACCCAGTACTTC. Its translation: CASSYSPLRQETQYF.

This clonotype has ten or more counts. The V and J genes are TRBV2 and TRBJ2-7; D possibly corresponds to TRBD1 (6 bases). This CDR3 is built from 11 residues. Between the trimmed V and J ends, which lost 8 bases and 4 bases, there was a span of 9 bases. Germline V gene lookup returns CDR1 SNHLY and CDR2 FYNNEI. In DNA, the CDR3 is TGTGCCAGCGGACAGCTTTACGAGCAGTACTTC. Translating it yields CASGQLYEQYF. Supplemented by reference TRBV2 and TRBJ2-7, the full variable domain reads EPEVTQTPSHQVTQMGQEVILRCVPISNHLYFYWYRQILGQKVEFLVSFYNNEISEKSEIFDDQFSVERPDGSNFTLKIRSTKLEDSAMYFCASGQLYEQYFGPGTRLTVT.

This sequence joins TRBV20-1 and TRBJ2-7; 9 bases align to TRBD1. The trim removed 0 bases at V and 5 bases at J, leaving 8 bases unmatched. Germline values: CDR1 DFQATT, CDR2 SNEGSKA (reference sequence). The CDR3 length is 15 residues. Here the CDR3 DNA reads TGCAGTGCTAGAGAAAGGTGGGGGACAGGGAACGAGCAGTACTTC. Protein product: CSARERWGTGNEQYF.

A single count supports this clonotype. The CDR3 DNA reads TGTGCCAGCACCGGGACAGGGGGCGGCAATGAGCAGTTCTTC. Translation: CASTGTGGGNEQFF. The chain combines TRBV3-1 with TRBJ2-1; 12 nucleotides match TRBD1. Germline V CDR1 and CDR2: LGHDT, YNNKEL (reference sequence). The CDR3 runs to 14 residues. The V and J ends lost 7 bases and 6 bases, in that order; junction bases with no gene match: 4.

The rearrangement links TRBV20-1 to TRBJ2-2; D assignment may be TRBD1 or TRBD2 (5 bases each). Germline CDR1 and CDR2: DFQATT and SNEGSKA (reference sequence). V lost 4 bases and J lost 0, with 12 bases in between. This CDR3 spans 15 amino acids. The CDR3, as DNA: TGCAGTGCTATAACCGGGACGCCGAACACCGGGGAGCTGTTTTTT. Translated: CSAITGTPNTGELFF.

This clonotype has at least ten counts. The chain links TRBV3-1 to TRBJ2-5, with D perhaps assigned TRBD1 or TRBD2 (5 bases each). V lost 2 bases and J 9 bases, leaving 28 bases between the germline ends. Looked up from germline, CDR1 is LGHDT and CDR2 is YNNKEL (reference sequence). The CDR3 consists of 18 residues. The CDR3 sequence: CASSQRGRGDYPPGAQYF. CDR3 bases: TGTGCCAGCAGCCAAAGGGGCAGAGGAGACTACCCCCCGGGTGCCCAGTACTTC.

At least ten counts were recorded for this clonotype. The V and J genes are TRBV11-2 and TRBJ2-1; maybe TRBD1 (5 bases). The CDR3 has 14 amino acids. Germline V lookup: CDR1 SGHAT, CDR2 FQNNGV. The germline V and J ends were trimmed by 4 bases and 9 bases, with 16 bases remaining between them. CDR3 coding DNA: TGTGCCAGCAGCTCGAACCAGGGTAAGGGTGAGCAGTTCTTC. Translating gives CASSSNQGKGEQFF.

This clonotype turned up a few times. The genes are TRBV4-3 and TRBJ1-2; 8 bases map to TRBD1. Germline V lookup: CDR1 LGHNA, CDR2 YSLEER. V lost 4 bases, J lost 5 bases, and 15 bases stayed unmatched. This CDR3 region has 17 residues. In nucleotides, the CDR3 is TGCGCCAGCAGCCCGAATTACCCCGGACAGGGAAGGTATGGCTACACCTTC. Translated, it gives CASSPNYPGQGRYGYTF.

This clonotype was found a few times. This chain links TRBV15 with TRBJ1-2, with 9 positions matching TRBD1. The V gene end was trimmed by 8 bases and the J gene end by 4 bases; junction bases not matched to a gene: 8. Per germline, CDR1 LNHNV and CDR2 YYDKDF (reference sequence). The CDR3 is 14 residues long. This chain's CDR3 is CATGVDRGSYGYTF. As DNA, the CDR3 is TGTGCCACCGGGGTGGACAGGGGCAGCTATGGCTACACCTTC.